This entry lists 28 T cell receptor beta chains sequenced from one sample in a study of early T cells in non-severe SARS-CoV-2 infection. TCRdb processed the 5' RACE reads anew with MiXCR; each CDR3 protein has one entry. The table records over 50,000 distinct CDR3 sequences, 8.5% to 9.5% of them present only once. The sample comprised whole blood. The receptor set was obtained from an adult who was a healthcare worker with PCR-confirmed SARS-CoV-2 infection or an uninfected control (not recorded which).

This sequence joins TRBV12-3 or TRBV12-4 and TRBJ2-3; the match to TRBD2 covers 11 bases. The trim removed 5 bases at V and 2 bases at J, leaving 9 bases unmatched. This CDR3 has 17 residues. This CDR3 is CASSAFKGLAVTDTQYF. The CDR3 DNA follows: TGTGCCAGCAGTGCTTTTAAGGGACTAGCGGTCACAGATACGCAGTATTTT.

The chain joins TRBV7-9 to TRBJ2-7, with TRBD1 matching 7 bases. The CDR3 covers 19 residues. The V gene end was trimmed by 5 bases and the J gene end by 1 base; junction bases not matched to a gene: 20. Germline assignment: CDR1 SEHNR and CDR2 FQNEAQ (reference sequence). In DNA, the CDR3 is TGTGCCAGCAGCCAAACCGCTACTACCGACAGGGCCGGTTCCTACGAGCAGTACGTC. Protein: CASSQTATTDRAGSYEQYV.

This clonotype was observed many times. This sequence joins TRBV12-3 or TRBV12-4 and TRBJ1-2; 7 bases are a match to TRBD1. The CDR3 has 12 residues. The ends lost 7 bases at V and 6 bases at J; junction bases unmatched: 5. CDR3 sequence reads: CASTGTEDGYTF. The CDR3, as DNA: TGTGCCAGCACAGGGACAGAAGATGGCTACACCTTC.

The chain employs TRBV29-1 and TRBJ2-1; 9 bases are shared with TRBD2. Per the germline V gene, CDR1 is SQVTM and CDR2 is ANQGSEA. Unmatched junction bases numbered 12, after V lost 6 bases and J lost 0 bases. The CDR3 is made up of 17 amino acids. CDR3 sequence (DNA): TGCAGCGTCCCCGGGGCGGCGGGGGGGAGCTCCTACAATGAGCAGTTCTTC. It translates to CSVPGAAGGSSYNEQFF.

This clonotype appeared many times. The chain recombines TRBV13 with TRBJ2-3; 7 positions agree with TRBD1. J gave up 3 bases and V 0 bases, and 3 bases lay outside the gene matches. The CDR3 is 15 amino acids. CDR1 and CDR2 (germline): PRHDT, FYEKMQ (reference sequence). CDR3 residues: CASSLGQGFTDTQYF. The CDR3 bases are TGTGCCAGCAGCTTAGGACAGGGGTTTACAGATACGCAGTATTTT.

This clonotype was seen repeatedly, ten times or more. The chain combines TRBV5-4 with TRBJ2-5; no firm D call. This CDR3 region has 14 residues. CDR1 is SGHNT and CDR2 is YYREEE in the germline V gene (reference sequence). V lost 0 bases and J 1 base, leaving 7 bases between the germline ends. CDR3: CASSLDRFQETQYF. For the CDR3, the DNA is TGTGCCAGCAGCTTGGATCGCTTCCAAGAGACCCAGTACTTC.

This clonotype was observed at least ten times. V is TRBV4-1 and J is TRBJ2-6; tentative D call: TRBD1 (5 bases). Trimming took 1 base from V and 1 from J, leaving 8 bases between them. Germline assignment: CDR1 MGHRA and CDR2 YSYEKL. The CDR3 is 16 amino acids. Here the CDR3 DNA reads TGCGCCAGCAGCCAAGGCAGGGTTTCTGGGGCCAACGTCCTGACTTTC. Amino acids: CASSQGRVSGANVLTF.

This clonotype was detected ten times or more. V and J are TRBV5-4 and TRBJ1-1; TRBD1 agrees at 7 bases. The CDR3 runs 15 residues. The ends lost 5 bases at V and 4 bases at J; junction bases unmatched: 11. Germline V CDR1 and CDR2: SGHNT, YYREEE (reference sequence). CDR3 loop: CASRKMGQTRTEAFF. CDR3 nucleotides: TGTGCCAGCAGAAAGATGGGACAGACCCGCACTGAAGCTTTCTTT.

This chain uses TRBV5-1 with TRBJ1-3; D call uncertain. The CDR3 totals 15 residues. With 1 base removed from V and 2 bases from J, the gap between germline ends came to 10 bases. The germline V gene encodes CDR1 SGHRS and CDR2 YFSETQ. CDR3 amino acids: CASSLSRNPGNTIYF. The CDR3 coding sequence is TGCGCCAGCAGCTTGTCTAGGAACCCTGGAAACACCATATATTTT.

V and J are TRBV6-6 and TRBJ1-3; D remains unclear. Germline CDR1 and CDR2: MNHNY and SVGAGI (reference sequence). The CDR3 extends over 14 amino acids. V shed 6 bases and J shed 0 bases, with 9 bases lying between them. The DNA for the CDR3 is TGTGCCAGCAGCTACCCAAGCTCTGGAAACACCATATATTTT. As protein: CASSYPSSGNTIYF.

The V gene is TRBV6-1, the J gene TRBJ1-1; D is perhaps TRBD1 (6 bases). This CDR3 comprises 15 residues. The V gene's germline CDR1 is MNHNS and CDR2 SASEGT. With 10 bases removed from V and 1 base from J, the gap between germline ends came to 19 bases. CDR3 in amino acids: CAIFLGAAGNTEAFF. The CDR3 DNA is TGTGCCATCTTCCTGGGGGCGGCAGGGAACACTGAAGCTTTCTTT.

This clonotype was seen a few times. The chain uses TRBV5-4 and TRBJ1-4, with TRBD1 as a possible D gene (5 bases). Germline V CDR1 and CDR2: SGHNT, YYREEE (reference sequence). V lost 0 bases and J 7 bases, leaving 13 bases between the germline ends. This CDR3 region has 15 residues. In DNA, the CDR3 is TGTGCCAGCAGCTTGGACGCAGGGAGAATTGAAAAACTGTTTTTT. Amino acids: CASSLDAGRIEKLFF.

This clonotype was counted many times. The gene calls are TRBV20-1 and TRBJ1-1; no reliable D call. Germline-derived CDR1 and CDR2 are DFQATT and SNEGSKA (reference sequence). CDR3 length: 13 amino acids. Trimming cost V 5 bases and J 0 bases, with 10 bases left between them. The DNA of the CDR3 is TGCAGTGCTCAGACGGAGATGAACACTGAAGCTTTCTTT. Translating it yields CSAQTEMNTEAFF.

There are a few counts of this clonotype. The chain employs TRBV2 and TRBJ2-3; 7 bases fit TRBD2. V lost 10 bases to trimming and J lost 1 base; unmatched junction nucleotides: 8. Germline V CDR1 and CDR2: SNHLY, FYNNEI. The CDR3 contains 14 residues. The CDR3 region has the DNA TGTGCCACCCGACGGGGGGACCGCACAGATACGCAGTATTTT. Its translation is CATRRGDRTDTQYF.

The gene calls are TRBV10-3 and TRBJ2-7; a weak D match, TRBD2 (5 bases). The CDR3 extends over 14 amino acids. Per germline, CDR1 ENHRY and CDR2 SYGVKD. The ends were cut back, 3 bases at V and 4 bases at J, with 13 bases in the middle. CDR3 in amino acids: CAISDNSGGYEQYV. CDR3 nucleotides: TGTGCCATCAGTGATAACAGCGGAGGTTACGAGCAGTACGTC.

A few counts support this clonotype. The genes are TRBV29-1 and TRBJ2-3; 8 bases fit TRBD1. V dropped 7 bases and J dropped 4; count of bases not matched to a gene: 16. The CDR3 spans 16 residues. Germline V gene lookup returns CDR1 SQVTM and CDR2 ANQGSEA. The CDR3 loop is CSAFTGTGRVADTQYF. CDR3 bases: TGCAGCGCCTTCACCGGGACAGGAAGGGTGGCAGATACGCAGTATTTT.

The V and J genes are TRBV4-1 and TRBJ2-2; 7 bases align to TRBD1. The CDR3 is 20 residues long. J was trimmed by 0 bases and V by 2 bases; bases with no gene match: 15. Germline values: CDR1 MGHRA, CDR2 YSYEKL. CDR3 loop: CASSQPTLTTGPSNTGELFF. The CDR3 nucleotides read TGCGCCAGCAGCCAACCCACCCTTACGACAGGGCCCTCGAACACCGGGGAGCTGTTTTTT.

This clonotype was counted ten times or more. The J gene is TRBJ1-5, the V gene TRBV28; D gene uncertain. The CDR3 loop spans 12 amino acids. V gave up 8 bases and J gave up 4 bases, with 9 bases separating them. From germline, CDR1 is MDHEN and CDR2 SYDVKM. CDR3 bases: TGTGCCAGCTCATCCGGGAATCAGCCCCAGCATTTT. Its protein is CASSSGNQPQHF.

This clonotype appeared many times. The chain is built from TRBV10-2 and TRBJ2-2; tentatively, D is TRBD1 (5 bases). CDR3 size: 14 residues. The germline CDR1 and CDR2 sequences are WSHSY and SAAADI. Trimming removed 2 bases at V and 7 bases at J, with 11 bases between. Here the CDR3 reads CASSEPGYIGELFF. The CDR3 DNA is TGCGCCAGCAGTGAGCCAGGGTACATCGGGGAGCTGTTTTTT.

The chain uses TRBV7-8 and TRBJ2-3, with TRBD2 identical over 7 bases. The V gene end was trimmed by 5 bases and the J gene end by 2 bases; junction bases not matched to a gene: 10. The germline gives CDR1 SGHVS, CDR2 FQNEAQ. The CDR3 extends over 16 amino acids. CDR3 region: CASSGRTGGPTDTQYF. The CDR3, as DNA: TGTGCCAGCAGCGGACGGACGGGGGGACCCACAGATACGCAGTATTTT. The whole variable domain, filled in from reference TRBV7-8 and TRBJ2-3, reads GAGVSQSPRYKVAKRGQDVALRCDPISGHVSLFWYQQALGQGPEFLTYFQNEAQLDKSGLPSDRFFAERPEGSVSTLKIQRTQQEDSAVYLCASSGRTGGPTDTQYFGPGTRLTVL.

There are many counts of this clonotype. The V gene is TRBV20-1, the J gene TRBJ2-3; 7 bases are a match to TRBD1. V trimming: 5 bases; J trimming: 2 bases; junction bases outside the gene matches: 7. This CDR3 has 14 amino acids. The germline V gene has CDR1 DFQATT and CDR2 SNEGSKA (reference sequence). The CDR3 nucleotides are TGCAGTGCTCCCCTCAGGGGGTCCACAGATACGCAGTATTTT. This codes for CSAPLRGSTDTQYF.

This rearrangement joins TRBV11-2 to TRBJ2-5, with 10 nucleotides matching TRBD2. V gave up 5 bases and J gave up 0 bases; unmatched junction bases: 6. The CDR3 runs 16 residues. In germline, CDR1 is SGHAT, CDR2 FQNNGV. CDR3 protein: CASSRLAGGYQETQYF. In nucleotides, the CDR3 is TGTGCCAGCAGCAGATTAGCGGGGGGCTACCAAGAGACCCAGTACTTC.

This chain uses TRBV10-2 with TRBJ2-2; TRBD1 might be the D (5 bases). The CDR3 extends over 15 amino acids. The germline V and J ends were trimmed by 4 bases and 2 bases, with 11 bases remaining between them. CDR1 is WSHSY, CDR2 SAAADI, per germline. DNA of the CDR3: TGCGCCAGCAGTGTGTTAAGGGGAAACACCGGGGAGCTGTTTTTT. This translates into CASSVLRGNTGELFF.

The J gene is TRBJ2-2, the V gene TRBV6-4; TRBD2 matches at 11 bases. Germline trimming cut 5 bases from V and 7 bases from J; bases unmatched to any gene: 3. Germline loops: CDR1 MRHNA, CDR2 SNTAGT. The CDR3 runs to 14 residues. This chain's CDR3 is CASSNLAGGGELFF. Here the CDR3 DNA reads TGTGCCAGCAGTAACCTAGCGGGAGGCGGGGAGCTGTTTTTT.

This clonotype was picked up many times. The rearrangement links TRBV18 to TRBJ1-1; weak D call: TRBD1 (6 bases). CDR1 is KGHSH and CDR2 is LQKENI in the germline V gene. Trimming cost V 2 bases and J 0 bases, with 13 bases left between them. The CDR3 has 16 residues. CDR3 sequence: CASSPKGQSMNTEAFF. CDR3 DNA: TGTGCCAGCTCACCAAAAGGACAGTCCATGAACACTGAAGCTTTCTTT.

In its sample, this clonotype was seen a few times. V is TRBV14 and J is TRBJ2-7; D possibly uses TRBD1 or TRBD2 (6 bases each). Trimming took 3 bases from V and 4 from J, leaving 22 bases between them. Germline values: CDR1 SGHDN, CDR2 FVKESK. This CDR3 has 17 residues. The CDR3 loop is CASSQGGVSFLGYEQYV. CDR3 in DNA: TGTGCCAGCAGCCAGGGGGGCGTCAGTTTTTTGGGGTACGAGCAGTACGTC.

This clonotype has only a few counts. CDR3 nucleotide sequence: TGTGCCAGCAGCTCTTCCAGACGGTACCAAGAGACCCAGTACTTC. Amino acid sequence: CASSSSRRYQETQYF. The chain recombines TRBV5-5 with TRBJ2-5, with D hard to call. Looked up from germline, CDR1 is SGHKS and CDR2 is YYEKEE (reference sequence). Trimming left V 3 bases short and J 0 bases short, with 12 bases between. The CDR3 is 15 residues long.

The genes are TRBV4-1 and TRBJ2-6; D not resolved. Germline assignment: CDR1 MGHRA and CDR2 YSYEKL. The CDR3 is 15 amino acids. Trimming removed 0 bases at V and 2 bases at J, with 5 bases between. CDR3 in amino acids: CASSQDQPGANVLTF. The CDR3 DNA reads TGCGCCAGCAGCCAAGACCAACCTGGGGCCAACGTCCTGACTTTC.